Listed below are T cell receptor beta chains from one sample, sequenced in a study of cytomegalovirus exposure and HLA in healthy donors. Repertoires were generated with immunoSEQ multiplex PCR, while TCRdb's copy carries only in-frame clones and drops some. The repertoire consists of approximately 220,000 clones, with around four fifths occurring once and the leading ten covering roughly 0.66%. The sample comprised PBMCs. The source of these receptors is a boy under 10 years old in good health and CMV-seronegative. The CDR3 runs from the conserved cysteine through the conserved F or W. A D gene is named only where the DNA matches it firmly.

>TRBV13|TRBJ2-7|TRBD1
CASSLGTGGDEQYF
>TRBV2|TRBJ1-1|NA
CASGRVRAFF
>TRBV7-2|TRBJ2-1|NA
CASSLGTGSSYNEQFF
>TRBV30|TRBJ1-2|TRBD1
CAWSVRTGRVETGYTF
>TRBV9|TRBJ2-2|TRBD2
CASSSPRLAGHTGELFF
>TRBV11-2|TRBJ2-7|TRBD1
CASSLERTGWAYEQYF
>TRBV5-4|TRBJ2-7|TRBD2
CASSSSGGAGEQYF
>TRBV7-9|TRBJ2-3|TRBD2
CASSLAQGMRGGDTQYF
>TRBV5-4|TRBJ2-3|TRBD2
CASSFQLAGITDTQYF
>TRBV5-6|TRBJ2-7|NA
CASSSLLYGGPHYEQYF
>TRBV27|TRBJ2-7|NA
CASSSSEAGLYEQYF
>TRBV4-1|NA|NA
CASSQEVGVETQYF
>TRBV12-5|TRBJ1-1|NA
CASGPGAGEAFF
>TRBV25-1|TRBJ2-3|NA
CASGGTPSPDTQYF
>TRBV19|TRBJ1-2|NA
CASSNGPGPGYTF
>TRBV4-1|TRBJ2-7|TRBD2
CASSQEKGTSGRSNEQYF